This T cell receptor (beta chain) was found in a study of cytomegalovirus exposure and HLA in healthy donors. CDR1 is SGHDT and CDR2 is YYEEEE in the germline V gene. Trimming removed 3 bases from V and 6 bases from J, with 15 bases in between. CDR3 size: 14 residues. The PCR ran on 60 Vbeta and 13 Jbeta primers. Profiled with immunoSEQ multiplex PCR; TCRdb holds only in-frame clones, not every one. This sample carries approximately 150,000 clones, approximately 79% of them seen once, and the ten largest clones take approximately 6%. The chain has TRBV5-6 and TRBJ1-2, with no clear D. What was sequenced was PBMCs. This receptor was identified in a man between 40 and 49 years old in good health and CMV-seropositive. CDR3 loop: CASSYWAGFDGYTF. CDR3 in DNA: TGTGCCAGCAGCTATTGGGCAGGCTTTGATGGCTACACCTTC. Together with reference TRBV5-6 and TRBJ1-2, the CDR3 gives the full variable domain: DAGVTQSPTHLIKTRGQQVTLRCSPKSGHDTVSWYQQALGQGPQFIFQYYEEEERQRGNFPDRFSGHQFPNYSSELNVNALLLGDSALYLCASSYWAGFDGYTFGSGTRLTVV.